The TCR beta chain under discussion was sequenced for a study of tumor and adjacent non-tumor tissue in lung cancer. Germline CDR1 and CDR2: DFQATT and SNEGSKA (reference sequence). The V gene lost 6 bases and the J gene lost 5 bases, with 19 bases spanning the gap. This CDR3 region has 14 residues. The library came from three nested PCR rounds adapted from ARM-PCR protocols. TCRdb processed the multiplex PCR reads anew with MiXCR; each CDR3 protein has one entry. The sample carries tens of thousands of distinct CDR3 sequences, 55% to 75% recorded once. This sample's RNA came from whole unsorted tissue.

The chain couples TRBV20-1 to TRBJ2-5, with unresolved D. This clonotype was sampled from a woman aged 40 to 50 with non-small cell lung cancer. Specimen: lung tumor tissue. The CDR3 bases are TGCAGTGCCAACGGACCACTGGGAATCGAGACCCAGTACTTC. This codes for CSANGPLGIETQYF.